These 3 T cell receptor beta chains came from one sample sequenced in a study of T-cell reconstitution after alpha-beta-depleted transplantation in children. TCRbeta library preparation incorporated unique molecular identifiers. TCRdb called the PCR reads again in MiXCR, with one record for every CDR3 protein. The sample shows almost 500,000 distinct CDR3 sequences, under 12% of them seen only once. The sequencing used PBMCs, collected before TCRalphabeta/CD19-depleted stem cell transplant. Receptors were obtained from a child aged 2 to 15 with inherited bone marrow failure, due to receive a stem cell transplant.

This chain joins TRBV10-2 and TRBJ1-4; 7 bases line up with TRBD1. The V gene's germline CDR1 is WSHSY and CDR2 SAAADI. The trim removed 6 bases at V and 2 bases at J, leaving 6 bases unmatched. This CDR3 has 15 amino acids. DNA of the CDR3: TGCGCCAGCAGCACAGACAGGGAGACTAATGAAAAACTGTTTTTT. Amino acid sequence: CASSTDRETNEKLFF.

In its sample, this clonotype was seen many times. This chain links TRBV4-3 with TRBJ1-1; 8 bases are shared with TRBD1. CDR1 is LGHNA, CDR2 YSLEER, per germline. J was trimmed by 5 bases and V by 0 bases; bases with no gene match: 8. This CDR3 has 16 amino acids. The DNA of the CDR3 is TGCGCCAGCAGCCAAGATCTCAGGGGGCGCCGTACTGAAGCTTTCTTT. It codes for CASSQDLRGRRTEAFF.

This clonotype came up a few times. The chain has TRBV19 and TRBJ2-1, with TRBD2 matching 7 bases. V shed 5 bases, J shed 6 bases, and the junction held 7 bases outside the gene matches. CDR3 size: 14 residues. Germline V gene data show CDR1 as LNHDA and CDR2 as SQIVND (reference sequence). For the CDR3, the DNA is TGTGCCAGTAGTCTCCGACTAGCCCCCAATGAGCAGTTCTTC. Amino acids: CASSLRLAPNEQFF.